This TCR beta chain was sequenced for a study of cytomegalovirus exposure and HLA in healthy donors. The V gene end was trimmed by 0 bases and the J gene end by 4 bases; junction bases not matched to a gene: 11. Germline CDR1 and CDR2: LGHNA and YNFKEQ. The CDR3 sequence is 18 residues long. General study results and limits: In a later analysis, HLA-associated TCR beta chains were more clonally expanded than equally common others.

The PCR used 60 Vbeta and 13 Jbeta primers. Here immunoSEQ multiplex PCR was the method, and the copy in TCRdb shows in-frame clones only, minus some. This table has 200,000 to 250,000 clones, 78% appearing once. Details on this clone: As yet, its antigen is unknown.

The TCR originated in a male donor in good health and CMV-seronegative. The J gene is TRBJ2-3, the V gene TRBV4-2, with 9 bases fitting TRBD2. The sequencing sample was made of PBMCs. The CDR3 spells CASSQEVRDSGRADTQYF. The DNA of the CDR3 is TGTGCCAGCAGCCAAGAGGTTCGTGATAGCGGGAGAGCAGATACGCAGTATTTT.